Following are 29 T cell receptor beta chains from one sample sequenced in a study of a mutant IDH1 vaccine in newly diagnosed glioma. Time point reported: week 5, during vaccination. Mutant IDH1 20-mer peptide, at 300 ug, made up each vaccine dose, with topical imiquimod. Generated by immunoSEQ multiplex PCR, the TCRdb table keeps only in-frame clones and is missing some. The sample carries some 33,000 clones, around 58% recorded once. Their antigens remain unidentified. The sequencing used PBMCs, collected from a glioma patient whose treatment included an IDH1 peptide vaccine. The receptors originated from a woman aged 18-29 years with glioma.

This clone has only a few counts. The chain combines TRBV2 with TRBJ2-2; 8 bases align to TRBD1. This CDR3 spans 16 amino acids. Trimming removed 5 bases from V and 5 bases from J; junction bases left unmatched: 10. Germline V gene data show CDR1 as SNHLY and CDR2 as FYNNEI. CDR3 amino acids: CASSQSGQGWTGELFF. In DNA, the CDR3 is TGTGCCAGCAGTCAATCCGGACAGGGTTGGACCGGGGAGCTGTTTTTT.

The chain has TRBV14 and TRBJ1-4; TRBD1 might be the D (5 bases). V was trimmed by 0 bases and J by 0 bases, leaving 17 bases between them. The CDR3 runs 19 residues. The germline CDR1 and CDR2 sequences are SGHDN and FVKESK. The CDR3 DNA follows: TGTGCCAGCAGCCAAGATTCCCCTCGCAGGGCGGCAACTAATGAAAAACTGTTTTTT. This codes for CASSQDSPRRAATNEKLFF.

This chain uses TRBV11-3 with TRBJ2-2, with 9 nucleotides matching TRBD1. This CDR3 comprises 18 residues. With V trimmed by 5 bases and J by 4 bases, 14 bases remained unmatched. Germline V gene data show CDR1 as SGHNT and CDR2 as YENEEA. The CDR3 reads CASSLPTGTGTITGELFF. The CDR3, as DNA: TGTGCCAGCAGCCTCCCAACCGGGACAGGGACAATCACCGGGGAGCTGTTTTTT. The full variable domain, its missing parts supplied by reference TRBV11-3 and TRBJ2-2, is EAGVVQSPRYKIIEKKQPVAFWCNPISGHNTLYWYLQNLGQGPELLIRYENEEAVDDSQLPKDRFSAERLKGVDSTLKIQPAELGDSAVYLCASSLPTGTGTITGELFFGEGSRLTVL.

This CDR3 is CASTRAGAGYGYTF. The CDR3 DNA sequence: TGTGCCAGCACCCGGGCGGGGGCCGGCTATGGCTACACCTTC. The rearrangement uses TRBV6-5 and TRBJ1-2; a weak D match, TRBD1 (6 bases). From germline, CDR1 is MNHEY and CDR2 SVGAGI. The CDR3 runs to 14 residues. The V gene lost 7 bases and the J gene lost 4 bases, with 16 bases spanning the gap.

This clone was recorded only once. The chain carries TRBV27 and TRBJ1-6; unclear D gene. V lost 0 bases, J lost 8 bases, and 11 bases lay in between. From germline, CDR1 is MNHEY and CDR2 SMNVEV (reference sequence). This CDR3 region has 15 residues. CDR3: CASSLSTLPDSPLHF. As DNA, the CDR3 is TGTGCCAGCAGTTTATCGACTCTACCAGATTCACCCCTCCACTTT.

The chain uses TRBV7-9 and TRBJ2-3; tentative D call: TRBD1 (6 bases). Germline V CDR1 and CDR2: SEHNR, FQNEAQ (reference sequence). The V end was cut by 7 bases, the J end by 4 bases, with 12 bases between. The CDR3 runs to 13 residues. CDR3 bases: TGTGCCAGCACACGGACAGCCGCAGATACGCAGTATTTT. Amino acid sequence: CASTRTAADTQYF.

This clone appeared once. Written as DNA, the CDR3 is TGTGCCACTTGGGACAGCAAGAGCAATAGCAATCAGCCCCAGCATTTT. Its translation: CATWDSKSNSNQPQHF. The chain employs TRBV19 and TRBJ1-5, with TRBD1 identical over 7 bases. CDR3 length: 16 amino acids. The trim removed 10 bases at V and 0 bases at J, leaving 12 bases unmatched. CDR1 LNHDA and CDR2 SQIVND come from the germline V gene (reference sequence).

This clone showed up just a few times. DNA for the CDR3: TGTGCCAGCAAGAGGACAGACATTGGGACTGAAGCTTTCTTT. Protein product: CASKRTDIGTEAFF. This chain joins TRBV9 and TRBJ1-1, with D possibly TRBD1 on 6 matching bases. Looked up from germline, CDR1 is SGDLS and CDR2 is YYNGEE. Trimming stripped 6 bases from V and 5 bases from J, with 17 bases between. This CDR3 region has 14 residues.

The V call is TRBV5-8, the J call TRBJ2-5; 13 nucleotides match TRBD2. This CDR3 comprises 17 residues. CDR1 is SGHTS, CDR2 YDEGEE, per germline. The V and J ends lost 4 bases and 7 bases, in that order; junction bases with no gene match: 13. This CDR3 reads CASSADGTSGTLWTQYF. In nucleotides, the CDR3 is TGTGCCAGCAGCGCCGACGGGACTAGCGGGACCTTGTGGACCCAGTACTTC.

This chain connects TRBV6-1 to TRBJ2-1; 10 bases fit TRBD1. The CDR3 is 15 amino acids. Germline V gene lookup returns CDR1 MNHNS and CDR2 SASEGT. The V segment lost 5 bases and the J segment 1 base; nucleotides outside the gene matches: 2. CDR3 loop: CASSRTGGSYNEQFF. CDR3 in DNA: TGTGCCAGCAGTCGGACAGGGGGGTCCTACAATGAGCAGTTCTTC.

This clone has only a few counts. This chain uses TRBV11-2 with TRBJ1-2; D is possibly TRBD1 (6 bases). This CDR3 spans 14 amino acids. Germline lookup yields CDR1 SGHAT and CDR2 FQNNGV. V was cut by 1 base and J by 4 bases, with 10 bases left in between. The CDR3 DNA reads TGTGCCAGCAGCTTAGGGGGGGCGAGCTATGGCTACACCTTC. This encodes CASSLGGASYGYTF.

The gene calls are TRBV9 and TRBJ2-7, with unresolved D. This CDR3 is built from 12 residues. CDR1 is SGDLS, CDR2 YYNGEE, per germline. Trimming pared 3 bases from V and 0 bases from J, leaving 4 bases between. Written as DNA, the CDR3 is TGTGCCAGCAGCGGAAGCTCCTACGAGCAGTACTTC. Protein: CASSGSSYEQYF.

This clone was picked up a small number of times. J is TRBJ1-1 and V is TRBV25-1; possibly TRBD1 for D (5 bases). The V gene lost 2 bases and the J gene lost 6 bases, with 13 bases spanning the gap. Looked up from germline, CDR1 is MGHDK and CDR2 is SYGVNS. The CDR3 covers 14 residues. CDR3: CASSEQGGSSEAFF. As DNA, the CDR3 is TGTGCCAGCAGTGAACAGGGTGGTTCCTCTGAAGCTTTCTTT.

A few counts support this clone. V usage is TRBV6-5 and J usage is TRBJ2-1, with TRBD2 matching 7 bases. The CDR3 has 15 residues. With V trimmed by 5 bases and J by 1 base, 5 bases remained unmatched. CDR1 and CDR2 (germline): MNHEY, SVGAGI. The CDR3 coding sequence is TGTGCCAGCAGTCGGACTAGTTCGTCCTACAATGAGCAGTTCTTC. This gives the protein CASSRTSSSYNEQFF.

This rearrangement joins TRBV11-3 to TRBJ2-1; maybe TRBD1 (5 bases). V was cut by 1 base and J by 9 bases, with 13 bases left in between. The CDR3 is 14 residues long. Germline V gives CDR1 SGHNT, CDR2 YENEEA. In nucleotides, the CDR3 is TGTGCCAGCAGCTTAGTGGCAGGGTCGGGTGAGCAGTTCTTC. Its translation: CASSLVAGSGEQFF.

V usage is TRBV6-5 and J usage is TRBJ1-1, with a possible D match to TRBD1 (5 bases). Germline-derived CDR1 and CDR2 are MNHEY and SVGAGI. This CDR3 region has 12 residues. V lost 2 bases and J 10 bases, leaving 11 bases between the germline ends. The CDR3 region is CASSYETGRAFF. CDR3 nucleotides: TGTGCCAGCAGTTACGAAACAGGTAGAGCTTTCTTT.

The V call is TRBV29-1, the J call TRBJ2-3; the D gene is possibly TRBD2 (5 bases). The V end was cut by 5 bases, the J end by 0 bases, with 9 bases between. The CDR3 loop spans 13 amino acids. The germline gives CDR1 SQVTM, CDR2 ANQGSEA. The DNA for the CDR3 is TGCAGCGTTTGCGGGCAGAGCACAGATACGCAGTATTTT. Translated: CSVCGQSTDTQYF.

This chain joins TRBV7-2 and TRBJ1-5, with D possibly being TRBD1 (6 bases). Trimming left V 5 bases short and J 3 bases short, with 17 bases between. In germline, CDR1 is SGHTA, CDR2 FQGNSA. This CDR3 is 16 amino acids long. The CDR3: CASSPSRGGNNQPQHF. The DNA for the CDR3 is TGTGCCAGCAGCCCCTCGAGGGGGGGAAACAATCAGCCCCAGCATTTT.

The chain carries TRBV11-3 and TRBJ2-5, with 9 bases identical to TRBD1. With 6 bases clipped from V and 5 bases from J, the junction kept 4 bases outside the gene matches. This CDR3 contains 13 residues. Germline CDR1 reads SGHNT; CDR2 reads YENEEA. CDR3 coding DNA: TGTGCCAGCAGTAGACAGGGGGGTGAGACCCAGTACTTC. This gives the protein CASSRQGGETQYF.

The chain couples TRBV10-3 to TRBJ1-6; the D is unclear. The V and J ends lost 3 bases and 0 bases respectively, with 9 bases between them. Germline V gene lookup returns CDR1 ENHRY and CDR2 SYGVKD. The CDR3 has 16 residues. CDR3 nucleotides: TGTGCCATCAGTGATAAGGAGAGCTCCTATAATTCACCCCTCCACTTT. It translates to CAISDKESSYNSPLHF.

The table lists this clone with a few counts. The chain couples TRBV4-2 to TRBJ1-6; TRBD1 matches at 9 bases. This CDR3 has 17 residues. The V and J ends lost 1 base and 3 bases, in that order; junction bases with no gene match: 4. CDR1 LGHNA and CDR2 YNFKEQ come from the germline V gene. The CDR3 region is CASSQVTGGDYNSPLHF. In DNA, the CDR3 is TGTGCCAGCAGCCAAGTGACAGGGGGGGACTATAATTCACCCCTCCACTTT.

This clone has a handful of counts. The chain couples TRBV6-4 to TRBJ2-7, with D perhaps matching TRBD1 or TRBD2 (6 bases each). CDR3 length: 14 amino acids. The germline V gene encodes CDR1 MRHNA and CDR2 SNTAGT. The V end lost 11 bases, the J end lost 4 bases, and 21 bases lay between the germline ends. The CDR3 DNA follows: TGTGCCCCCCATCGGGGGCTCAAACCTTACGAGCAGTACTTC. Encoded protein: CAPHRGLKPYEQYF.

CDR3 DNA: TGTGCCAGCAGTGAATGGACAGGGGGTAGCAATCAGCCCCAGCATTTT. Its translation: CASSEWTGGSNQPQHF. The rearrangement links TRBV2 to TRBJ1-5; the match to TRBD1 covers 10 bases. This CDR3 is 16 amino acids long. Losses at the gene ends were 2 bases for V and 0 bases for J; bases not matched to a gene: 1. The V gene's germline CDR1 is SNHLY and CDR2 FYNNEI. The whole variable domain, filled in from reference TRBV2 and TRBJ1-5, reads EPEVTQTPSHQVTQMGQEVILRCVPISNHLYFYWYRQILGQKVEFLVSFYNNEISEKSEIFDDQFSVERPDGSNFTLKIRSTKLEDSAMYFCASSEWTGGSNQPQHFGDGTRLSIL.

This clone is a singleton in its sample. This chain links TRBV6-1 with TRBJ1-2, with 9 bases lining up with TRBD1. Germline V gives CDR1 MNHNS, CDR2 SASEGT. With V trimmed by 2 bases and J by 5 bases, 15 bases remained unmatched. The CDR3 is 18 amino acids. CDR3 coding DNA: TGTGCCAGCAGTGAAAACACAGGGGGCTTAGGTGTAGGGTATGGCTACACCTTC. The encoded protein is CASSENTGGLGVGYGYTF.

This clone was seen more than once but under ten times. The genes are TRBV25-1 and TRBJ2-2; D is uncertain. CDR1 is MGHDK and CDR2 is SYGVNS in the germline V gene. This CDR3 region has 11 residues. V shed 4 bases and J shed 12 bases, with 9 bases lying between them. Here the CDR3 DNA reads TGTGCCAGCAGTGGCGTAGTCAAGCTGTTTTTT. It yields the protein CASSGVVKLFF.

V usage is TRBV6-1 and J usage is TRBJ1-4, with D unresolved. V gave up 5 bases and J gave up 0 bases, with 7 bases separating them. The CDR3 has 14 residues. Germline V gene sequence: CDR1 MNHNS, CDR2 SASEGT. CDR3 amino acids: CASSFTSTNEKLFF. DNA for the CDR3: TGTGCCAGCAGTTTCACCTCAACTAATGAAAAACTGTTTTTT.

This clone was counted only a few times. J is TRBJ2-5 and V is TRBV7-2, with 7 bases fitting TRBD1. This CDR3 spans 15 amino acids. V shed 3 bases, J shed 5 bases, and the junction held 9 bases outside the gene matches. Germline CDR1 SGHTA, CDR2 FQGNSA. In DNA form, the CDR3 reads TGTGCCAGCAGCTTCTTAACAGGGGTTGCGGAGACCCAGTACTTC. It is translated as CASSFLTGVAETQYF.

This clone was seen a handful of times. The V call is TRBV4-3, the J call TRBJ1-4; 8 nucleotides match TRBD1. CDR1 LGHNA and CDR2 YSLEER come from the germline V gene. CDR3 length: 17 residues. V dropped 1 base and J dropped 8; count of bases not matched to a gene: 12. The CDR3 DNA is TGCGCCAGCAGCCAAGCAAGCTGGGGGACAGGTGGCGAAAAACTGTTTTTT. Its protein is CASSQASWGTGGEKLFF.

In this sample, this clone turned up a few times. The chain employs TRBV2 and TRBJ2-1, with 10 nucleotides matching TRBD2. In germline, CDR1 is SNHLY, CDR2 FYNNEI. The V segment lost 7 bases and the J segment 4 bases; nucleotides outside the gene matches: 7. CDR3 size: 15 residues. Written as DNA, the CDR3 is TGTGCCAGCAATTTAGCGGGGGGCCAATACAATGAGCAGTTCTTC. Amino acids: CASNLAGGQYNEQFF.